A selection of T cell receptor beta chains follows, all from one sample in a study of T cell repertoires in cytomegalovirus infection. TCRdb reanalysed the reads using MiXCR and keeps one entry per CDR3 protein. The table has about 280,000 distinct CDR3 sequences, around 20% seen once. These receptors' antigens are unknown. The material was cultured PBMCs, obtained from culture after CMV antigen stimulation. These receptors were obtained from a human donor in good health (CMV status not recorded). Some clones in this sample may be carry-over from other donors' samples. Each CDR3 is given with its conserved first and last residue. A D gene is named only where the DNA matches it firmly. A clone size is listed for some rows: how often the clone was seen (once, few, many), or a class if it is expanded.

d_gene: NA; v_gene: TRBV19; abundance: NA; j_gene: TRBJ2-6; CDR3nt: TGTTTGGGCAGGGGAGCTTCTGGGGCCAACGTCCTGACTTTC; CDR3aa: CLGRGASGANVLTF
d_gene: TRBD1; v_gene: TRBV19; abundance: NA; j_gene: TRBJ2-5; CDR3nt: TGTGCCAGTAGTACGGGACAGGGTTTCCAAGAGACCCAGTACTTC; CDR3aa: CASSTGQGFQETQYF
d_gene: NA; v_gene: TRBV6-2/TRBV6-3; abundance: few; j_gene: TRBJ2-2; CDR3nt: TGTGCCAGCAGGACAGGAGACACCGGGGAGCTGTTTTTT; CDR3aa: CASRTGDTGELFF
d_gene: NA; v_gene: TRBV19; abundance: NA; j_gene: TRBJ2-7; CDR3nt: TGTGCCAGTAGTTCACATGGCGCGGAGAAGCAGTACTTC; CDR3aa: CASSSHGAEKQYF
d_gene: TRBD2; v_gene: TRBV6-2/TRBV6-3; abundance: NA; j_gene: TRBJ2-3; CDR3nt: TGTGCCAGCAGATCCTTCGCGGGAGAGGGCACAGATACGCAGTATTTT; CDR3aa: CASRSFAGEGTDTQYF
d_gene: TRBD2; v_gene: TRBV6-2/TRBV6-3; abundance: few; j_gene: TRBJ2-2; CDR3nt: TGTGCCAGCAGACCGCCCCTAGCGGAGGCGAACACCGGGGAGCTGTTTTTT; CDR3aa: CASRPPLAEANTGELFF
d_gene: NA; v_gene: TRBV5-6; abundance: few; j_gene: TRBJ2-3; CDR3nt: TGTGCCAGCAGTCAGGACCTCGGAGGGGATACGCAGTATTTT; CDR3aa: CASSQDLGGDTQYF
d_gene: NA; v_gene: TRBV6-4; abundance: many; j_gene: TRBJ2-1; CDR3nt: TGTGCCAGCAGTGACTTAGGGGGTGAGAGTAATGAGCAGTTCTTC; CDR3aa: CASSDLGGESNEQFF
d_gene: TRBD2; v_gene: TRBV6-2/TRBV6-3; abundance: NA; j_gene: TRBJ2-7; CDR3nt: TGTGCCAGCAGCGCAGCGGGAGGAAGGTACGAGCAGTACTTC; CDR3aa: CASSAAGGRYEQYF
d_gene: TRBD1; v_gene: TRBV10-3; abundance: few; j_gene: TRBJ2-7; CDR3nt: TGTGCCATCAGTGCCCTAGGACAGGGAGGTTCCTACGAGCAGTACTTC; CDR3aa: CAISALGQGGSYEQYF
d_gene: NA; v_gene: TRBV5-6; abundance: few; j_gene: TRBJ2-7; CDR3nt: TGTGCCAGCAGCCCCCTGAGAAGGAAGACCTCCTACGAGCAGTACTTC; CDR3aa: CASSPLRRKTSYEQYF
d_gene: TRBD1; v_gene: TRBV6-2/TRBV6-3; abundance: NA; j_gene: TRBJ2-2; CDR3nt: TGTGCCAGCACCCCGGGACAGGGGGTAGCCGGGGAGCTGTTTTTT; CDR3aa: CASTPGQGVAGELFF
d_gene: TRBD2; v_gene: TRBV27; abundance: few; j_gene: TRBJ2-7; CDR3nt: TGTGCCACTAGCGGGAGGGCCATGGAGGAGCAGTACTTC; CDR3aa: CATSGRAMEEQYF
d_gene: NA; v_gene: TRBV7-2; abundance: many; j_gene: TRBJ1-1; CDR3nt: TGTGCCAGCAGCTTCGGAAGGGGGGACACTGAAGCTTTCTTT; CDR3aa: CASSFGRGDTEAFF
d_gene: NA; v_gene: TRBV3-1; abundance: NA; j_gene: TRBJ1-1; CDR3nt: TGTGCCAGCAGCCAAGGATTGGCCTTAGACACTGAAGCTTTCTTT; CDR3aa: CASSQGLALDTEAFF
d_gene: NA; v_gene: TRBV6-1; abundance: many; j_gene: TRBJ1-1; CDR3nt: TGTGCCAGCTCCGACCAGGGCTCCACTGAAGCTTTCTTT; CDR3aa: CASSDQGSTEAFF
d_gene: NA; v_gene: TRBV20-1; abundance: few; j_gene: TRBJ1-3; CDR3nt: TGCAGTGCTAGAGAACGGCAATCTGGAAACACCATATATTTT; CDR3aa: CSARERQSGNTIYF
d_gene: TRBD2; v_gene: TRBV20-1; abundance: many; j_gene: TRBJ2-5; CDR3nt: TGCAGTGCTAGAGATACGGGGCGGGAGTCGGTGGAGACCCAGTACTTC; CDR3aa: CSARDTGRESVETQYF
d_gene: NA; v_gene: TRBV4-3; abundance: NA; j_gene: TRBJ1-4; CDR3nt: TGCGCCAGCAGCCAAGGTGGCAGGGAGCGAGAAAAACTGTTTTTT; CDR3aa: CASSQGGREREKLFF
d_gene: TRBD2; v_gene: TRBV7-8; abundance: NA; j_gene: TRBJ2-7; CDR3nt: TGTGCCAGCAGCTTAGGACGAGCGGGAGTTCTCATAACTGACCGCTCCTACGAGCAGTACTTC; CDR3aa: CASSLGRAGVLITDRSYEQYF
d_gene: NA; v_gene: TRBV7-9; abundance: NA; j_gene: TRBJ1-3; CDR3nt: TGTGCCAGCAACCCCTCGACCGACAAAGGAAACACCATATATTTT; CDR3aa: CASNPSTDKGNTIYF
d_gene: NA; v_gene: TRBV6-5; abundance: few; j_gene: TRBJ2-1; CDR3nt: TGTGCCAGCAGTTACAAGGAGGAACCATACAATGAGCAGTTCTTC; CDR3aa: CASSYKEEPYNEQFF
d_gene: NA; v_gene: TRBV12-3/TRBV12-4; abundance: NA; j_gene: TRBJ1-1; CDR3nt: TGTGCCAGCAGTCGATACACTGAAGCTTTCTTT; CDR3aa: CASSRYTEAFF
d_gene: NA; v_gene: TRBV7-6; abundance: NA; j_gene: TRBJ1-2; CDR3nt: TGTGCCAGCAGCGGAGGGATCAGGCGGGGCTACACCTTC; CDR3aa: CASSGGIRRGYTF